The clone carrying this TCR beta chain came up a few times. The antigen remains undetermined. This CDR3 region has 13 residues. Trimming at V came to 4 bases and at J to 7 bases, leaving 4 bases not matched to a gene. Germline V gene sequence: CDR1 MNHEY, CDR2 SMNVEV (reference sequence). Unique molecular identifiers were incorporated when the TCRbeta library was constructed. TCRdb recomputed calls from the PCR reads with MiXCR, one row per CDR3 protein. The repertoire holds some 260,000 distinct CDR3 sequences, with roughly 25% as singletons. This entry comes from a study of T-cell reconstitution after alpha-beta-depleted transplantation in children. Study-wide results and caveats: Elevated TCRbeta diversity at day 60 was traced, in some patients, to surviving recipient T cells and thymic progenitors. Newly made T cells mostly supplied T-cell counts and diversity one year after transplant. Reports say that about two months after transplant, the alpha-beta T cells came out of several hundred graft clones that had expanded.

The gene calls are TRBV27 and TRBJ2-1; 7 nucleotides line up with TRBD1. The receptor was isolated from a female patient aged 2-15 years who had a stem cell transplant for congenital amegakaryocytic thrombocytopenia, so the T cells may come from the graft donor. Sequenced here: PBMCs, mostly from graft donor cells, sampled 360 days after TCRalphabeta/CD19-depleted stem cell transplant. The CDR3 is CASSSGQVNEQFF. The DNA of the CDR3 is TGTGCCAGCAGTTCCGGACAGGTGAATGAGCAGTTCTTC.